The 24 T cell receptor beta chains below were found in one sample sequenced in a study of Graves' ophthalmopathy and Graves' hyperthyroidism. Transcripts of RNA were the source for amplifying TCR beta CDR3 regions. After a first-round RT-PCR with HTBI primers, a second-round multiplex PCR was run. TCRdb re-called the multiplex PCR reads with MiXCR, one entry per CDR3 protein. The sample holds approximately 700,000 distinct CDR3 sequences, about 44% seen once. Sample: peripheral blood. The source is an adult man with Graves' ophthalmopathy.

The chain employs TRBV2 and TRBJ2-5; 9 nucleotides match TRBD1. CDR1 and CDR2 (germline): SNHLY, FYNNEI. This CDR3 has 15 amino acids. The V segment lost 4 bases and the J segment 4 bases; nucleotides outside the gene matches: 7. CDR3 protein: CASSAEGTGRETQYF. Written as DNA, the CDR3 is TGTGCCAGCAGTGCGGAGGGGACAGGGCGAGAGACCCAGTACTTC.

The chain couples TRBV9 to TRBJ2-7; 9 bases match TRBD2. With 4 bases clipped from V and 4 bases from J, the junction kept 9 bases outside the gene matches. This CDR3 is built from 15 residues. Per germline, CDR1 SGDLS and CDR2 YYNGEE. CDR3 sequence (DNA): TGTGCCAGCAGCCCAGGGGCTAGCGGGACTTACGAGCAGTACTTC. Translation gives CASSPGASGTYEQYF. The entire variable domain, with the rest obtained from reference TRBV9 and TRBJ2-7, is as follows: DSGVTQTPKHLITATGQRVTLRCSPRSGDLSVYWYQQSLDQGLQFLIQYYNGEERAKGNILERFSAQQFPDLHSELNLSSLELGDSALYFCASSPGASGTYEQYFGPGTRLTVT.

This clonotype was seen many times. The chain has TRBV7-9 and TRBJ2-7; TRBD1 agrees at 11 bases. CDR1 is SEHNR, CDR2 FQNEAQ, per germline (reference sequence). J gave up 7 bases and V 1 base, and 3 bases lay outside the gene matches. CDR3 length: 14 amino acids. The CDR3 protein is CASSLVGTGGEQYF. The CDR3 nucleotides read TGTGCCAGCAGCTTAGTTGGGACAGGGGGTGAGCAGTACTTC.

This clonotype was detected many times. CDR3 in DNA: TGTGCCATAACAGGGGGCCGAGGCTACACCTTC. Translation: CAITGGRGYTF. J is TRBJ1-2 and V is TRBV7-9; 9 nucleotides align to TRBD1. V lost 10 bases to trimming and J lost 8 bases; unmatched junction nucleotides: 5. The CDR3 runs to 11 residues. Germline assignment: CDR1 SEHNR and CDR2 FQNEAQ (reference sequence).

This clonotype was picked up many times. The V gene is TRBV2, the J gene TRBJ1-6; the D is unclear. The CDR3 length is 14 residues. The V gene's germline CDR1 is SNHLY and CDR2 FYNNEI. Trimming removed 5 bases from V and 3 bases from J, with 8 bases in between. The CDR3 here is CASSHGGYNSPLHF. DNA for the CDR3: TGTGCCAGCAGTCACGGCGGCTATAATTCACCCCTCCACTTT.

For the CDR3, the DNA is TGTGCCAGCAGCTTGGTTCTGGGTCTAGACAATCAGCCCCAGCATTTT. Translated, it gives CASSLVLGLDNQPQHF. This chain joins TRBV25-1 and TRBJ1-5, with D unresolved. The CDR3 contains 16 residues. From germline, CDR1 is MGHDK and CDR2 SYGVNS. Deletions cut 6 bases from V and 3 bases from J, with 18 bases between. The full variable domain, its missing parts supplied by reference TRBV25-1 and TRBJ1-5, is EADIYQTPRYLVIGTGKKITLECSQTMGHDKMYWYQQDPGMELHLIHYSYGVNSTEKGDLSSESTVSRIRTEHFPLTLESARPSHTSQYLCASSLVLGLDNQPQHFGDGTRLSIL.

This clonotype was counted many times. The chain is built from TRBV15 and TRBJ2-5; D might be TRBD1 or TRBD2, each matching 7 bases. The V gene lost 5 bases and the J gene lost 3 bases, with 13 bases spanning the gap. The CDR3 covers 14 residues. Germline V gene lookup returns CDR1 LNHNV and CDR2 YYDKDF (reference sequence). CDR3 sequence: CATSQGGQEETQYF. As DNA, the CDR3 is TGTGCCACCAGCCAGGGGGGGCAGGAAGAGACCCAGTACTTC.

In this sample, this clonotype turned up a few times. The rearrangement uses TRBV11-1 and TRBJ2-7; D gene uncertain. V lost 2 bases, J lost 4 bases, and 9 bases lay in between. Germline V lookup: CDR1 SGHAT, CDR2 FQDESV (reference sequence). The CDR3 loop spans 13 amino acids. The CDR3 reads CASSLLAMYEQYF. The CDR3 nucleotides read TGTGCCAGCAGCTTATTGGCTATGTACGAGCAGTACTTC. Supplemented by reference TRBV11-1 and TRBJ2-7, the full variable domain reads EAEVAQSPRYKITEKSQAVAFWCDPISGHATLYWYRQILGQGPELLVQFQDESVVDDSQLPKDRFSAERLKGVDSTLKIQPAELGDSAMYLCASSLLAMYEQYFGPGTRLTVT.

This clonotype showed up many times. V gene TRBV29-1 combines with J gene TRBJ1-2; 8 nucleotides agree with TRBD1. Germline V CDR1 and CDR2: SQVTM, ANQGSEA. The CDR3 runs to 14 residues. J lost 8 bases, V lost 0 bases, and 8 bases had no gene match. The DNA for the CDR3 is TGCAGCGTTGAAGACCCGGACAGGGCTCACGGCTACACCTTC. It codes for CSVEDPDRAHGYTF. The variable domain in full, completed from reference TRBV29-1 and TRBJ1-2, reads SAVISQKPSRDICQRGTSLTIQCQVDSQVTMMFWYRQQPGQSLTLIATANQGSEATYESGFVIDKFPISRPNLTFSTLTVSNMSPEDSSIYLCSVEDPDRAHGYTFGSGTRLTVV.

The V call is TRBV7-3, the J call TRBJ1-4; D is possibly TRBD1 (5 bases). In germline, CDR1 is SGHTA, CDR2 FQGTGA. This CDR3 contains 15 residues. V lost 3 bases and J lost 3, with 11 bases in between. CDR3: CASSFLQGANEKLFF. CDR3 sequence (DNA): TGTGCCAGCAGCTTCCTCCAGGGCGCTAATGAAAAACTGTTTTTT.

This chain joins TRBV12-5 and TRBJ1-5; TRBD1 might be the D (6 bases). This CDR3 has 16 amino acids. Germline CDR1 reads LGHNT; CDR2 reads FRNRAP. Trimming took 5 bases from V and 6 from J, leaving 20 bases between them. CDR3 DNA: TGTGCTAGTGGTGGTGACAACAGGGTTGAATGTCAGCCCCAGCATTTT. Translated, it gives CASGGDNRVECQPQHF.

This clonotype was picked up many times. CDR3 nucleotide sequence: TGCAGTGCTAGGGGGGGGAGAGCCTACGAGCAGTACTTC. Protein: CSARGGRAYEQYF. The chain carries TRBV20-1 and TRBJ2-7; 7 positions agree with TRBD2. The V segment lost 3 bases and the J segment 2 bases; nucleotides outside the gene matches: 4. The CDR3 loop spans 13 amino acids. The germline gives CDR1 DFQATT, CDR2 SNEGSKA (reference sequence).

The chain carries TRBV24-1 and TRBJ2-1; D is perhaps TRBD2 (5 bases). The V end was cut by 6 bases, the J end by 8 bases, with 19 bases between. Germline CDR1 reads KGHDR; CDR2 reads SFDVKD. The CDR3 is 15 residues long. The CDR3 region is CATSITGSPEDEQFF. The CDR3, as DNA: TGTGCCACCAGTATAACGGGGAGTCCTGAAGATGAGCAGTTCTTC.

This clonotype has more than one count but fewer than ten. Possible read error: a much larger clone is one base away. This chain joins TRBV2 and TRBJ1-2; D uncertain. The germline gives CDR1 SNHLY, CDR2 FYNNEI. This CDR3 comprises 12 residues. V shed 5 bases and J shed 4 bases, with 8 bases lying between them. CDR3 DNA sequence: TGTGCCAGCAGTTCCCAACCCTATGGCTACACCTTC. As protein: CASSSQPYGYTF.

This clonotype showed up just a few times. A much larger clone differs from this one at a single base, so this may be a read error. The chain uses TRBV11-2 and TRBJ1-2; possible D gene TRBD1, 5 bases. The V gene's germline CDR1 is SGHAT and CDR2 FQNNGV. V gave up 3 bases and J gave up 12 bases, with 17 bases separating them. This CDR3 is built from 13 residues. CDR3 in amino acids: CASSLSGKGGHTF. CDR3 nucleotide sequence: TGTGCCAGCAGCTTGTCAGGGAAGGGCGGCCACACCTTC.

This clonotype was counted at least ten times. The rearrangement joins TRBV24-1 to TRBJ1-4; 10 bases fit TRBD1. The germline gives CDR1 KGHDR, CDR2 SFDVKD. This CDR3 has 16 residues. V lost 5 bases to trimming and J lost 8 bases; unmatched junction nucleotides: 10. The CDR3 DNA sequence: TGTGCCACCAGTGTCGGGACCGGGACAGGGGACGAAAAACTGTTTTTT. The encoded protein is CATSVGTGTGDEKLFF.

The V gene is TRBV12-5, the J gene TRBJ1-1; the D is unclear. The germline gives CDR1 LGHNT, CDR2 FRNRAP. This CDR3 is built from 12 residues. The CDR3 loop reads CASSPKYTEAFF. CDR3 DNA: TGTGCCAGCAGTCCGAAATACACTGAAGCTTTCTTT. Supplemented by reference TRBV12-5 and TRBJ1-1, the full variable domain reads DARVTQTPRHKVTEMGQEVTMRCQPILGHNTVFWYRQTMMQGLELLAYFRNRAPLDDSGMPKDRFSAEMPDATLATLKIQPSEPRDSAVYFCASSPKYTEAFFGQGTRLTVV.

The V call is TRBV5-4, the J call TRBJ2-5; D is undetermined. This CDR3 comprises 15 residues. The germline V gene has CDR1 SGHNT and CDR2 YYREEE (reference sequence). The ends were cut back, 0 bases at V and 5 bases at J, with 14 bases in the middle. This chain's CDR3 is CASSLVTAPQETQYF. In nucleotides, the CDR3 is TGTGCCAGCAGCTTGGTAACGGCCCCCCAGGAGACCCAGTACTTC.

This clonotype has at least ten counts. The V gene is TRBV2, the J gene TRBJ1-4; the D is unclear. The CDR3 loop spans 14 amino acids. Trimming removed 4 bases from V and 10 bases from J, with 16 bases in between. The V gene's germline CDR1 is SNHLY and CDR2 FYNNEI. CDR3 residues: CASSGRTSRGKLFF. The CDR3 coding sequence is TGTGCCAGCAGTGGACGGACCTCACGGGGAAAACTGTTTTTT.

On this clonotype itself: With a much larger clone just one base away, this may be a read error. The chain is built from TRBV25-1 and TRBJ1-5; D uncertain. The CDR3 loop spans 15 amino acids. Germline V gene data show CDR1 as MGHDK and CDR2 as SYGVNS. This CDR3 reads CASSLDSELNQPQHF. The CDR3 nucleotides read TGCGCCAGCAGCCTGGATTCAGAGCTGAATCAGCCCCAGCATTTT.

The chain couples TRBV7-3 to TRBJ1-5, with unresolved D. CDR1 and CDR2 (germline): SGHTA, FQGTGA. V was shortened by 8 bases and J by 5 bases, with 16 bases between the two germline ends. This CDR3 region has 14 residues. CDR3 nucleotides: TGTGCCAGCTCCCGGGGTCTCGGGGATCAGCCCCAGCATTTT. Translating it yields CASSRGLGDQPQHF.

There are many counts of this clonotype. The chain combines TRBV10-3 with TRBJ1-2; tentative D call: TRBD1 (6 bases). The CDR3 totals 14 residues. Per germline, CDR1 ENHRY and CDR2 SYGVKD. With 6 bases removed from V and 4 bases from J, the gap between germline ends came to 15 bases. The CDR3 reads CAISGTPIPYGYTF. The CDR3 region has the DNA TGTGCCATCAGCGGGACACCTATCCCCTATGGCTACACCTTC.

The CDR3 protein is CASSPGTKDGPYEQYF. For the CDR3, the DNA is TGTGCCAGCAGTCCCGGGACGAAGGACGGTCCCTACGAGCAGTACTTC. The J gene is TRBJ2-7, the V gene TRBV2; D may be TRBD1 or TRBD2 (5 bases each). The V gene lost 5 bases and the J gene lost 2 bases, with 19 bases spanning the gap. The CDR3 totals 16 residues. CDR1 and CDR2 from the germline V gene are SNHLY and FYNNEI. The full variable domain, in which reference TRBV2 and TRBJ2-7 provide the parts outside the CDR3, is EPEVTQTPSHQVTQMGQEVILRCVPISNHLYFYWYRQILGQKVEFLVSFYNNEISEKSEIFDDQFSVERPDGSNFTLKIRSTKLEDSAMYFCASSPGTKDGPYEQYFGPGTRLTVT.

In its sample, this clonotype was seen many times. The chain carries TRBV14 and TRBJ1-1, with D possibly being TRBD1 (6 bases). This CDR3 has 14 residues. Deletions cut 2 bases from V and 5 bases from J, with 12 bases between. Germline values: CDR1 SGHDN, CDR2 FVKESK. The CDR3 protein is CASSQITGRTEAFF. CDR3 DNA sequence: TGTGCCAGCAGCCAAATAACAGGGCGGACTGAAGCTTTCTTT.